This T cell receptor beta chain was sequenced during a study of cytomegalovirus exposure and HLA in healthy donors. Germline V lookup: CDR1 ENHRY, CDR2 SYGVKD. This CDR3 region has 12 residues. The PCR made use of 60 Vbeta and 13 Jbeta primers. Assay used: immunoSEQ multiplex PCR; TCRdb lists only in-frame clones, some missing. The sample has over 95,000 clones, around 77% seen once. The count of this clone is one. At one end the junction does not follow the germline gene, possibly because of a read error. The TCR sequence derives from a woman in her twenties or thirties in good health and CMV-seropositive. This chain links TRBV10-3 with TRBJ1-5; no clear D. Sequencing was performed on PBMCs. CDR3: CAISENLQSQHF. DNA for the CDR3: TGTGCCATCAGTGAGAACCTTCAGTCCCAGCATTTT.